The following is a T cell receptor (beta chain) sequence with its context. Ten or more counts support this clonotype. It lacks a known antigen. Within one base of it there is no much larger clone, and no base qualities were kept. CDR1 and CDR2 (MNHNS, SASEGT) derive from the germline V gene. V is clipped by 5 bases and J by 2 bases, and the sequence between their germline boundaries is 15 bases long. The CDR3 goes from the cysteine to the phenylalanine over 15 residues. Solely the CDR3 DNA is kept, with 45 bases framed from the first base. This sample was sequenced with an Illumina HiSeq 1500. TCRdb reanalyzed the raw reads on its own, using fastp at Q25 for trimming and MiXCR for clone calling, and kept in-frame beta chains. Rows with one shared CDR3 protein collapse into an entry with the most common genes and DNA. The sample table contains 120,000 to 150,000 distinct CDR3 sequences; only one count was recorded for 5.5% to 8% of them. The ten largest clones represent more than 15% of the sample.

The source of the sample is a study of T cell repertoires in cytomegalovirus infection (dated by TCRdb to the late 2010s). Study-level background: The HLA type of each donor mattered for the analysis, because public TCR beta signatures pointed to carriage of CMV infection along with the matching HLA type.

What the research found in general, with its limitations: Cumulative frequency of public TCR beta family members discriminated carriers of CMV infection plus the relevant HLA type in this cohort and an independent 352-donor cohort. The ex vivo response was dominated by HLA-C-restricted CMV-specific TCR beta clonotypes, which also provided the single most frequent clonotype in two of eight donors.

Sequencing was done on a sample of PBMCs. The rearrangement joined TRBV6-1 to TRBJ1-1, with a weak D call of TRBD1 (6 bases match). The sequence derives from a human donor in good health (CMV status not recorded). Some clones in this sample may be carry-over from other donors' samples. The CDR3 region reads CASSLTGRGNTEAFF. The nucleotide sequence is TGTGCCAGCAGTTTAACAGGGAGGGGCAACACTGAAGCTTTCTTT.